These 30 T cell receptor beta chains originate from one sample sequenced in a study of T cells in tuberculosis. Time point in this sample: new active TB diagnosis, blood taken before or within 7 days of starting treatment. Clones were sequenced by immunoSEQ multiplex PCR, and TCRdb holds only the in-frame ones, with some missing. The table records some 30,000 clones, about 90% of them present only once. The specimen was PBMCs, collected at tuberculosis diagnosis. The receptors derive from an adult with tuberculosis.

V gene TRBV5-4 combines with J gene TRBJ1-1; TRBD1 might be the D (6 bases). This CDR3 comprises 14 residues. Per germline, CDR1 SGHNT and CDR2 YYREEE (reference sequence). Trimming shortened V by 4 bases and J by 4 bases, and 14 bases separated the two germline ends. The CDR3 loop reads CASSRQGQFTEAFF. CDR3 DNA: TGTGCCAGCAGCCGGCAGGGACAATTCACTGAAGCTTTCTTT.

The chain links TRBV2 to TRBJ2-3; TRBD2 agrees at 8 bases. After removal of 6 bases from V and 0 bases from J, the junction contained 2 bases not matched to a gene. CDR1 is SNHLY, CDR2 FYNNEI, per germline. The CDR3 runs to 14 residues. CDR3 sequence: CASRSGRSTDTQYF. The CDR3 DNA reads as TGTGCCAGCAGAAGCGGGAGAAGCACAGATACGCAGTATTTT.

The gene calls are TRBV9 and TRBJ2-6, with D uncertain. The V end lost 6 bases, the J end lost 2 bases, and 9 bases lay between the germline ends. CDR3 size: 14 residues. Germline loops: CDR1 SGDLS, CDR2 YYNGEE. CDR3 amino acids: CASNRNTGANVLTF. For the CDR3, the DNA is TGTGCCAGCAATAGAAATACTGGGGCCAACGTCCTGACTTTC. The full variable domain, completed using reference TRBV9 and TRBJ2-6, is DSGVTQTPKHLITATGQRVTLRCSPRSGDLSVYWYQQSLDQGLQFLIQYYNGEERAKGNILERFSAQQFPDLHSELNLSSLELGDSALYFCASNRNTGANVLTFGAGSRLTVL.

The chain is built from TRBV2 and TRBJ2-7, with TRBD1 as a possible D gene (5 bases). The germline CDR1 and CDR2 sequences are SNHLY and FYNNEI. The CDR3 covers 16 residues. V was trimmed by 0 bases and J by 0 bases, leaving 12 bases between them. CDR3 amino acids: CASSEAVTASSYEQYF. DNA for the CDR3: TGTGCCAGCAGTGAAGCCGTGACAGCGAGCTCCTACGAGCAGTACTTC.

There are a few counts of this clone. The rearrangement uses TRBV2 and TRBJ1-1, with D tentatively TRBD1 (5 bases). V was clipped by 7 bases and J by 1 base, with 10 bases between them. In germline, CDR1 is SNHLY, CDR2 FYNNEI. The CDR3 sequence is 13 residues long. CDR3 sequence (DNA): TGTGCCAGCAAGGACACGGCGAACACTGAAGCTTTCTTT. It encodes CASKDTANTEAFF.

The gene calls are TRBV11-1 and TRBJ2-1; D unclear. Germline CDR1 and CDR2: SGHAT and FQDESV (reference sequence). There are 13 residues in the CDR3. Trimming shortened V by 1 base and J by 6 bases, and 7 bases separated the two germline ends. The CDR3 region has the DNA TGTGCCAGCAGCTTAGACTATCGCAATGAGCAGTTCTTC. It codes for CASSLDYRNEQFF.

The chain uses TRBV18 and TRBJ2-7, with D possibly TRBD2 on 6 matching bases. Looked up from germline, CDR1 is KGHSH and CDR2 is LQKENI. V gave up 1 base and J gave up 3 bases, with 13 bases separating them. The CDR3 spans 15 residues. The CDR3 loop reads CASSPQEGPFYEQYF. CDR3 DNA sequence: TGTGCCAGCTCACCACAGGAGGGGCCCTTCTACGAGCAGTACTTC.

The chain has TRBV7-3 and TRBJ2-1; D unresolved. CDR3 size: 16 residues. V lost 5 bases and J 4 bases, leaving 18 bases between the germline ends. Germline-derived CDR1 and CDR2 are SGHTA and FQGTGA. The CDR3: CASSPSTAAIYNEQFF. The DNA for the CDR3 is TGTGCCAGCAGCCCCTCTACGGCGGCAATTTACAATGAGCAGTTCTTC. Supplemented by reference TRBV7-3 and TRBJ2-1, the full variable domain reads GAGVSQTPSNKVTEKGKYVELRCDPISGHTALYWYRQSLGQGPEFLIYFQGTGAADDSGLPNDRFFAVRPEGSVSTLKIQRTERGDSAVYLCASSPSTAAIYNEQFFGPGTRLTVL.

CDR3 nucleotide sequence: TGCGCCAGCAGCTCCGCTATGCTAGCGGGGGTAGCTAGGGAGCAGTTCTTC. Amino acid sequence: CASSSAMLAGVAREQFF. The J gene is TRBJ2-1, the V gene TRBV4-1; 10 bases line up with TRBD2. Per the germline V gene, CDR1 is MGHRA and CDR2 is YSYEKL. Trimming removed 5 bases from V and 10 bases from J; junction bases left unmatched: 17. The CDR3 runs to 17 residues.

This chain links TRBV12-5 with TRBJ2-1, with D possibly being TRBD2 (5 bases). There are 17 residues in the CDR3. V was pared by 0 bases and J by 0 bases, with 12 bases between. Germline-derived CDR1 and CDR2 are LGHNT and FRNRAP. The CDR3 region is CASGLVPRTHSYNEQFF. CDR3 DNA sequence: TGTGCTAGTGGTTTGGTACCTAGGACTCACTCCTACAATGAGCAGTTCTTC.

The chain couples TRBV7-2 to TRBJ1-5; D possibly corresponds to TRBD1 (6 bases). The CDR3 covers 15 residues. CDR1 and CDR2 from the germline V gene are SGHTA and FQGNSA. Deletions cut 0 bases from V and 7 bases from J, with 13 bases between. As DNA, the CDR3 is TGTGCCAGCAGCTTAGCCAGGACAGTACAGCAGCCCCAGCATTTT. Translation: CASSLARTVQQPQHF.

CDR3 nucleotide sequence: TGTGCCAGCAGCTTCAGGGGGCGTACCTACGAGCAGTACTTC. It codes for CASSFRGRTYEQYF. The chain combines TRBV13 with TRBJ2-7, with 8 bases identical to TRBD1. The CDR3 length is 14 residues. V trimming: 3 bases; J trimming: 2 bases; junction bases outside the gene matches: 3. Germline assignment: CDR1 PRHDT and CDR2 FYEKMQ (reference sequence).

The chain couples TRBV9 to TRBJ1-4; weak D call: TRBD1 (5 bases). Germline CDR1 reads SGDLS; CDR2 reads YYNGEE. The ends were cut back, 2 bases at V and 3 bases at J, with 11 bases in the middle. This CDR3 has 15 residues. The CDR3 nucleotides read TGTGCCAGCAGCGTTGGGGGGGACTCTAATGAAAAACTGTTTTTT. Its translation: CASSVGGDSNEKLFF.

The rearrangement joins TRBV6-1 to TRBJ2-7; TRBD1 is a possible D gene (6 bases). CDR3 length: 15 residues. Trimming cost V 6 bases and J 2 bases, with 17 bases left between them. Germline assignment: CDR1 MNHNS and CDR2 SASEGT. The CDR3, as DNA: TGTGCCAGCAGCCTAATGACAGGACCAACCTACGAGCAGTACTTC. This codes for CASSLMTGPTYEQYF.

This clone was recorded only once. This chain connects TRBV2 to TRBJ2-3, with a possible D match to TRBD2 (7 bases). The CDR3 contains 16 residues. From germline, CDR1 is SNHLY and CDR2 FYNNEI. V was clipped by 6 bases and J by 2 bases, with 18 bases between them. This CDR3 reads CASSPRGGGLTDTQYF. DNA of the CDR3: TGTGCCAGCAGCCCTAGGGGCGGGGGCCTCACAGATACGCAGTATTTT. Filled out from reference TRBV2 and TRBJ2-3, the complete variable domain reads EPEVTQTPSHQVTQMGQEVILRCVPISNHLYFYWYRQILGQKVEFLVSFYNNEISEKSEIFDDQFSVERPDGSNFTLKIRSTKLEDSAMYFCASSPRGGGLTDTQYFGPGTRLTVL.

V and J are TRBV28 and TRBJ1-5; 8 bases are a match to TRBD1. The CDR3 extends over 15 amino acids. The V gene end was trimmed by 5 bases and the J gene end by 2 bases; junction bases not matched to a gene: 5. Germline CDR1 MDHEN, CDR2 SYDVKM. CDR3 loop: CASSPQGERNQPQHF. The CDR3 bases are TGTGCCAGCAGTCCACAGGGGGAGCGCAATCAGCCCCAGCATTTT. The variable domain in full, with the rest retrieved from reference TRBV28 and TRBJ1-5, is DVKVTQSSRYLVKRTGEKVFLECVQDMDHENMFWYRQDPGLGLRLIYFSYDVKMKEKGDIPEGYSVSREKKERFSLILESASTNQTSMYLCASSPQGERNQPQHFGDGTRLSIL.

The chain couples TRBV9 to TRBJ2-1; 11 bases align to TRBD2. The V gene end was trimmed by 4 bases and the J gene end by 4 bases; junction bases not matched to a gene: 4. The CDR3 has 15 amino acids. CDR1 and CDR2 (germline): SGDLS, YYNGEE. The CDR3 spells CASSPTSGEYNEQFF. CDR3 coding DNA: TGTGCCAGCAGCCCGACTAGCGGGGAGTACAATGAGCAGTTCTTC.

The chain employs TRBV19 and TRBJ1-2, with D perhaps matching TRBD1 (6 bases). Germline CDR1 reads LNHDA; CDR2 reads SQIVND (reference sequence). The CDR3 sequence is 14 residues long. The V end was cut by 1 base, the J end by 3 bases, with 9 bases between. This CDR3 reads CASSIVGGDYGYTF. CDR3 DNA sequence: TGTGCCAGTAGTATAGTTGGGGGCGACTATGGCTACACCTTC.

This chain joins TRBV5-1 and TRBJ2-2; D gene uncertain. V was clipped by 4 bases and J by 0 bases, with 13 bases between them. Germline V gene data show CDR1 as SGHRS and CDR2 as YFSETQ. The CDR3 has 16 residues. The CDR3 loop reads CASSPVGNTNTGELFF. The DNA for the CDR3 is TGCGCCAGCAGCCCCGTTGGTAACACGAACACCGGGGAGCTGTTTTTT. Full variable domain (outside the CDR3, taken from reference TRBV5-1 and TRBJ2-2): KAGVTQTPRYLIKTRGQQVTLSCSPISGHRSVSWYQQTPGQGLQFLFEYFSETQRNKGNFPGRFSGRQFSNSRSEMNVSTLELGDSALYLCASSPVGNTNTGELFFGEGSRLTVL.

J is TRBJ1-4 and V is TRBV12-5; the D is unclear. Germline V gene sequence: CDR1 LGHNT, CDR2 FRNRAP. Trimming stripped 6 bases from V and 12 bases from J, with 11 bases between. The CDR3 is 11 amino acids. This CDR3 reads CASGPGKELFF. The CDR3 DNA sequence: TGTGCTAGTGGCCCCGGGAAGGAACTGTTTTTT.

This rearrangement joins TRBV28 to TRBJ2-5; 10 nucleotides match TRBD2. This CDR3 spans 16 amino acids. Trimming took 6 bases from V and 7 from J; bases not matched to a gene: 14. The germline gives CDR1 MDHEN, CDR2 SYDVKM. The CDR3 DNA follows: TGTGCCAGCAGCGGGGTTAGCGGGAGGAGATTGGTGACCCAGTACTTC. The encoded protein is CASSGVSGRRLVTQYF.

In this sample, this clone turned up once. The chain carries TRBV14 and TRBJ2-7, with D possibly being TRBD2 (6 bases). This CDR3 is built from 14 residues. In germline, CDR1 is SGHDN, CDR2 FVKESK. Deletions cut 3 bases from V and 3 bases from J, with 12 bases between. Here the CDR3 reads CASSHPLASYEQYF. In DNA form, the CDR3 reads TGTGCCAGCAGCCATCCTCTAGCGAGCTACGAGCAGTACTTC.

V usage is TRBV6-5 and J usage is TRBJ1-4; D not certain. V was trimmed by 4 bases and J by 5 bases, leaving 8 bases between them. CDR3 length: 13 residues. Germline lookup yields CDR1 MNHEY and CDR2 SVGAGI. The CDR3 loop is CASSSTSNEKLFF. The CDR3 DNA follows: TGTGCCAGCAGTTCTACCTCGAATGAAAAACTGTTTTTT.

The CDR3 reads CASSKGAGGPEQFF. The CDR3, as DNA: TGTGCCAGCAGCAAAGGGGCGGGCGGCCCTGAGCAGTTCTTC. The chain uses TRBV21-1 and TRBJ2-1; the table calls TRBD2, which could not be checked here. TRBV21-1 is classified as a pseudogene. The CDR3 has 14 amino acids.

V gene TRBV18 combines with J gene TRBJ1-5; possible D gene TRBD1, 6 bases. V shed 5 bases and J shed 0 bases, with 20 bases lying between them. The length of the CDR3 is 18 residues. The germline V gene has CDR1 KGHSH and CDR2 LQKENI. CDR3 sequence: CASSRRRGGGCSNQPQHF. The CDR3 nucleotides are TGTGCCAGCTCAAGACGGAGAGGCGGGGGCTGTAGCAATCAGCCCCAGCATTTT. Variable domain in full (rest from reference TRBV18 and TRBJ1-5): NAGVMQNPRHLVRRRGQEARLRCSPMKGHSHVYWYRQLPEEGLKFMVYLQKENIIDESGMPKERFSAEFPKEGPSILRIQQVVRGDSAAYFCASSRRRGGGCSNQPQHFGDGTRLSIL.

The chain recombines TRBV28 with TRBJ2-7, with D perhaps matching TRBD1 (5 bases). The germline V gene encodes CDR1 MDHEN and CDR2 SYDVKM. The CDR3 is 12 amino acids. The V and J ends lost 7 bases and 4 bases respectively, with 11 bases between them. CDR3 nucleotide sequence: TGTGCCAGCATTTCGGACATTTACGAGCAGTACTTC. Translating gives CASISDIYEQYF.

The rearrangement uses TRBV4-1 and TRBJ2-3; D unclear. Germline loops: CDR1 MGHRA, CDR2 YSYEKL. This CDR3 contains 18 residues. The V end lost 0 bases, the J end lost 2 bases, and 18 bases lay between the germline ends. CDR3 coding DNA: TGCGCCAGCAGCCAAGATGATGGTAACGGGTTGATCACAGATACGCAGTATTTT. It translates to CASSQDDGNGLITDTQYF.

The chain has TRBV12-5 and TRBJ2-1, with 8 bases aligning to TRBD1. The CDR3 contains 18 residues. V shed 1 base and J 5 bases; nucleotides not matched to a gene: 13. Germline loops: CDR1 LGHNT, CDR2 FRNRAP. CDR3 nucleotide sequence: TGTGCTAGTGGTTTGGGCCTCGGGACAGGCCCGGGAAACAATGAGCAGTTCTTC. Translated, it gives CASGLGLGTGPGNNEQFF.

This clone was counted between two and nine times. At one of its ends the junction is not consistent with the germline gene, which may arise from a read error. The genes are TRBV19 and TRBJ1-1; D not resolved. The length of the CDR3 is 13 residues. The germline V gene has CDR1 LNHDA and CDR2 SQIVND (reference sequence). CDR3 sequence reads: CASSIVFDTEAFF. The CDR3 region has the DNA TGTGCCAGTAGTATAGTGTTCGACACGGAAGCTTTCTTT.

The CDR3 region is CASSKGGLAVTYEQYF. The DNA for the CDR3 is TGTGCCAGTAGTAAAGGGGGACTAGCGGTGACCTACGAGCAGTACTTC. The genes are TRBV19 and TRBJ2-7; TRBD2 agrees at 11 bases. The CDR3 has 16 amino acids. Germline V gene sequence: CDR1 LNHDA, CDR2 SQIVND (reference sequence). V trimming: 4 bases; J trimming: 2 bases; junction bases outside the gene matches: 7.